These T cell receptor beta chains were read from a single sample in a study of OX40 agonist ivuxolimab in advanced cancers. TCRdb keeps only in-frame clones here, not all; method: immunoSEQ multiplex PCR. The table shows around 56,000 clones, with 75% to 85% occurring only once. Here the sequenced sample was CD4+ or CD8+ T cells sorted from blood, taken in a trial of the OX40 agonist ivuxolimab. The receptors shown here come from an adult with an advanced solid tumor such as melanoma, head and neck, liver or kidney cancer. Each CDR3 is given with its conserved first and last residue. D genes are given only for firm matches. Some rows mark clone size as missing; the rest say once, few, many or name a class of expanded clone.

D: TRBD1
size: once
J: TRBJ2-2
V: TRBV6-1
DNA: TGTGCCAGCAGTACCGGGACAGGGGGCACCGGGGAGCTGTTTTTT
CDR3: CASSTGTGGTGELFF

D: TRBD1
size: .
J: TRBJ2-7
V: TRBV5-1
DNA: TGCGCCAGCAGCCCGACAGGGGGCGCTTACTACTACGAGCAGTACTTC
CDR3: CASSPTGGAYYYEQYF

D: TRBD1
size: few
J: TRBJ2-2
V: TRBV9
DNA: TGTGCCAGCAAACAGGGGGCTTCCACCGGGGAGCTGTTTTTT
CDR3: CASKQGASTGELFF

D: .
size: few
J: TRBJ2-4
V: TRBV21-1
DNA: TGTGCCAGCAGGGCCGACAGGGAGCGACAAGGGCCCGTTATTCAGTACTTC
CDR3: CASRADRERQGPVIQYF

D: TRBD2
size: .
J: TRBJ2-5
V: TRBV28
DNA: TGTGCCAGCAGTTTTCGGGGGGTCGAGACCCAGTACTTC
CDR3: CASSFRGVETQYF

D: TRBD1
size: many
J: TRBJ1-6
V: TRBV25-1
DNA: TGTGCCAGCAGCGCCAGGACAGGAGGGTCACCCCTCCACTTT
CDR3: CASSARTGGSPLHF

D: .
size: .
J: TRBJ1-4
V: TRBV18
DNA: TGTGCCAGCTCACCGTCAGGTGGAAATGAAAAACTGTTTTTT
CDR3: CASSPSGGNEKLFF

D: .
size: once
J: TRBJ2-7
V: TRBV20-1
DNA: TGCAGTGCGAGTGAATCCTACGAGCAGTACTTC
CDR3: CSASESYEQYF

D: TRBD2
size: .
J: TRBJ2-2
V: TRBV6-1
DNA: TGTGCCAGCAGCCCGGGACTAATGAACACCGGGGAGCTGTTTTTT
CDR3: CASSPGLMNTGELFF

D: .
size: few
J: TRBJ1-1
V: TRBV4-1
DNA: TGCGCCAGCAGCCAGGCAGACAGGCCCACTGAAGCTTTCTTT
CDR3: CASSQADRPTEAFF

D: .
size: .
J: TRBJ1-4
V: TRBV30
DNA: TGTGCCTGGAGTGTACGACACGATAATGCAACTAATGAAAAACTGTTTTTT
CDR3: CAWSVRHDNATNEKLFF

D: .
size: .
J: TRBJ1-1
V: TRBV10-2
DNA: TGCGCCAGCCTTGACGTGGGGACCACTGAAGCTTTCTTT
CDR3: CASLDVGTTEAFF

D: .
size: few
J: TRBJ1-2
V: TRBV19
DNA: TGTGCCAGTAGCCGCAACCGGGGTGGGTATGGCTACACCTTC
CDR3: CASSRNRGGYGYTF

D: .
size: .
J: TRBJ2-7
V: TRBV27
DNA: TGTGCCAGCAGTTCACAGCAGGGTGAGAGTTCCTACGAGCAGTACTTC
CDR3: CASSSQQGESSYEQYF

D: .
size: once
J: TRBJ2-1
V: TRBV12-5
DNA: TGTGCTAGTGGTTTGGGACAGGCGGCCAATGAGCAGTTCTTC
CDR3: CASGLGQAANEQFF

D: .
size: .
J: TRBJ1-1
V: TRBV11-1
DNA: TGTGCCAGCAGCTCACGGGTGATGAACACTGAAGCTTTCTTT
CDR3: CASSSRVMNTEAFF

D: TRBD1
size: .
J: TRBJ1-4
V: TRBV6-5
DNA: TGTGCCAGCAGTTACAGACAGGGTAATGAAAAACTGTTTTTT
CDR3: CASSYRQGNEKLFF

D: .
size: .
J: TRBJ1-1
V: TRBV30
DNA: TGTGCCTGGAGAGCTGGATACACCGCTGAAGCTTTCTTT
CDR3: CAWRAGYTAEAFF

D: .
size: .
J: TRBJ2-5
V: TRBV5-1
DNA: TGCGCCAGCAGCTTGGGACGGACTCAAGAGACCCAGTACTTC
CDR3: CASSLGRTQETQYF

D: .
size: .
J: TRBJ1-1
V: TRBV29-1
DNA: TGCAGCGCGTTGAACACTGAAGCTTTCTTT
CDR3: CSALNTEAFF

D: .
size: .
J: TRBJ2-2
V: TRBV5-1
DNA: TGCGCCAGCAGCTTGGTGGATAGCGGGGAGCTGTTTTTT
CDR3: CASSLVDSGELFF

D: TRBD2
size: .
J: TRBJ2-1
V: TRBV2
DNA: TGTGCCAGCAAACGGACTAGCGGGAGCGTCGAGCAGTTCTTC
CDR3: CASKRTSGSVEQFF

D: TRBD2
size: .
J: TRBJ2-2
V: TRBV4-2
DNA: TGTGCCAGCAGCCAAGAGACTAGCGGGAACACCGGGGAGCTGTTTTTT
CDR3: CASSQETSGNTGELFF

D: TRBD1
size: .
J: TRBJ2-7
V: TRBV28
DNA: TGTGCCAGCAGCCTGGATCCGGGACAGGGAATCCACGAGCAGTACTTC
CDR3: CASSLDPGQGIHEQYF

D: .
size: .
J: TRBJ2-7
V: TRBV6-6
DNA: TGTGCCAGCACCGACAGGTACTACGAGCAGTACTTC
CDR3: CASTDRYYEQYF

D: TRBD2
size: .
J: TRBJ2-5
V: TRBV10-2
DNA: TGCGCCAGCAGAGAGACTAGCGGGGGGGATTTGGAGACCCAGTACTTC
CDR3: CASRETSGGDLETQYF

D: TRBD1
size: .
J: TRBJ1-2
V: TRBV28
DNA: TGTGCCAGCAGGCGGTCACGTCTCTTCCGGGGGGGACAGGGGAGAGAGTCTTATGGCTACACCTTC
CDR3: CASRRSRLFRGGQGRESYGYTF

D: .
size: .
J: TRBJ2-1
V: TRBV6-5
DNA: TGTGCCAGCAGTTTCGCAGGTCTTGAGCAGTTCTTC
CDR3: CASSFAGLEQFF

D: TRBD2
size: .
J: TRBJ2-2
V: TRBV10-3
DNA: TGTGCCATCAGCCCCTCAGCTAGCGGGGTGAACACCGGGGAGCTGTTTTTT
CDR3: CAISPSASGVNTGELFF

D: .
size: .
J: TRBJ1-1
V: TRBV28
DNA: TGTGCCAGCAGTTTGTTTACAACGAACACTGAAGCTTTCTTT
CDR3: CASSLFTTNTEAFF

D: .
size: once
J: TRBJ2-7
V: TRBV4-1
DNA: TGCGCCAGCAGTACCGGGGGCAGGGGGAATACCTACGAGCAGTACTTC
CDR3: CASSTGGRGNTYEQYF

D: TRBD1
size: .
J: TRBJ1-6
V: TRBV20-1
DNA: TGCAGTTCAAGACAGGGGCCACCCCTCCACTTT
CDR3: CSSRQGPPLHF

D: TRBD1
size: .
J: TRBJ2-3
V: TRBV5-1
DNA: TGCGCCAGCAGACAGGGGACCTCCACAGATACGCAGTATTTT
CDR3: CASRQGTSTDTQYF

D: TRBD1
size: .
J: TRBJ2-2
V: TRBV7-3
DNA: TGTGCCAGCAGCCCCGGACAGGGGGCCCTTGCAGGGGAGCTGTTTTTT
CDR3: CASSPGQGALAGELFF

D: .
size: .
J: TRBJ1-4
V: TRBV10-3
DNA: TGTGCCATCAGGGGAACAGGGAATGAAAAACTGTTTTTT
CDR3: CAIRGTGNEKLFF

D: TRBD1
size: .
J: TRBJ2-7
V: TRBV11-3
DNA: TGTGCCAGCAGCATCGGACAGGCACCCTACGAGCAGTACTTC
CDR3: CASSIGQAPYEQYF

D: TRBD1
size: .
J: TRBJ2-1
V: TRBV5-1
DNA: TGCGCCAGCAGCTCCCGGACAGGGGGCTACAATGAGCAGTTCTTC
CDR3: CASSSRTGGYNEQFF

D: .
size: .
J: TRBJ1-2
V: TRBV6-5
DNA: TGTGCCAGCAGTTCTGTCGGGCCTGGTGGCTACACCTTC
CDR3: CASSSVGPGGYTF

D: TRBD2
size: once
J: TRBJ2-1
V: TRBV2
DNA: TGTGCCAGCCCCGCTAGCGGGAGAAACAATGAGCAGTTCTTC
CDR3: CASPASGRNNEQFF

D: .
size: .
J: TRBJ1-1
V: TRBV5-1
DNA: TGCGCCAGCAGCTTGGTTCCGGGGTACAACACTGAAGCTTTCTTT
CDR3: CASSLVPGYNTEAFF

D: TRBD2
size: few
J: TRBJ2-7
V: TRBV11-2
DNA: TGTGCCAGCAGATATACTAGCGGGAGCTCCTACGAGCAGTACTTC
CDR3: CASRYTSGSSYEQYF

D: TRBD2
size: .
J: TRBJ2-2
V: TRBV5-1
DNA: TGCGCCAGCAGCTTGAACCCGAGCGGGAGGGCCCTCGCCGGGGAGCTGTTTTTT
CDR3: CASSLNPSGRALAGELFF

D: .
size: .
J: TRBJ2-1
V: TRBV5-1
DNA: TGCGCCAGCAGCCTTCTTGGGGGTATAATTTCGGATGAGCAGTTCTTC
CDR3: CASSLLGGIISDEQFF

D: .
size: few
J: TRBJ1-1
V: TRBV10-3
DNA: TGTGCCATCCGGGGGACGAACACTGAAGCTTTCTTT
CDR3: CAIRGTNTEAFF

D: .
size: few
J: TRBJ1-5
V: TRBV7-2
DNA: TGTGCCAGCAGCTTAGTGAGTGACCCCAATCAGCCCCAGCATTTT
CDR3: CASSLVSDPNQPQHF

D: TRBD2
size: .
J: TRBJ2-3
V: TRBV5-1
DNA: TGCGCCAGCAGCAAGGGACTATCAGATACGCAGTATTTT
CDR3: CASSKGLSDTQYF

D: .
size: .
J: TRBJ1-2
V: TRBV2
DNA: TGTGCCAGCAGACAGGGTGGGGGATCATTGGGCTACACCTTC
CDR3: CASRQGGGSLGYTF

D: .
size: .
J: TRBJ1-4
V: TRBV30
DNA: TGTGCCTGGAGGCCCCCGGGGCCCTTTAATGAAAAACTGTTTTTT
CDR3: CAWRPPGPFNEKLFF

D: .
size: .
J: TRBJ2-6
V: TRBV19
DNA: TGTGCCAGTAAGGGCGGAGACTCTGGGGCCAACGTCCTGACTTTC
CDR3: CASKGGDSGANVLTF

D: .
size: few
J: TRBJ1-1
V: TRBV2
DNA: TGTGCCAGCAGTGGAGACTGGAACACTGAAGCTTTCTTT
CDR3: CASSGDWNTEAFF

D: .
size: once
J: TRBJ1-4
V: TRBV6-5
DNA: TGTGCCAGCAGCCCCCAGGGGATAACTAATGAAAAACTGTTTTTT
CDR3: CASSPQGITNEKLFF

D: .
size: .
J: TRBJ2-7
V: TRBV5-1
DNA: TGCGCCAGCTCAGGGGCAGCTTCCTACGAGCAGTACTTC
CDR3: CASSGAASYEQYF

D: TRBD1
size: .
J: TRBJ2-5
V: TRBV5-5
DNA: TGTGCCAGCAGCTACACGACAGGGGCGTGGGAGACCCAGTACTTC
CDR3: CASSYTTGAWETQYF

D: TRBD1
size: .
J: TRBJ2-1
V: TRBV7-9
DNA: TGTGCCAGCAGCTTAGCTTGGACAGGCAGCTCCTACAATGAGCAGTTCTTC
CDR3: CASSLAWTGSSYNEQFF